This T cell receptor beta chain was captured by sequencing in a study of identical twins. There are 15 residues in the CDR3. V was trimmed by 4 bases and J by 0 bases, leaving 13 bases between them. Germline lookup yields CDR1 MNHEY and CDR2 SMNVEV (reference sequence). The table lists this clonotype with a few counts. Each CDR3 protein gets one entry after TCRdb re-called the 5' RACE reads with MiXCR. The repertoire holds about 290,000 distinct CDR3 sequences, just under 9.5% seen once, with approximately 6.5% in the top ten. The sample also formed part of further work on yellow fever vaccine responses in identical twins.

Sequenced material: CD8+ T cells sorted from blood. J is TRBJ2-7 and V is TRBV27; D possibly uses TRBD1 or TRBD2 (6 bases each). This sequence originates from a woman aged 18 to 35 in good health. CDR3 loop: CASSWSGAFSYEQYF. The CDR3, as DNA: TGTGCCAGCAGTTGGTCGGGGGCCTTCTCCTACGAGCAGTACTTC.